One sample yielded the 29 T cell receptor beta chains listed below, sequenced in a study of PD-1 blockade in mismatch repair-deficient tumors. Only in-frame clones appear in the TCRdb table, and some are missing; sequencing was by immunoSEQ multiplex PCR. The profile shows 100,000 to 150,000 clones, about 86% of them singletons. The material sequenced was peripheral blood, taken 44 weeks after starting pembrolizumab. All receptors come from an adult with mismatch repair-deficient cancer.

This clone was detected once. The rearrangement links TRBV27 to TRBJ1-2; no reliable D call. V lost 3 bases, J lost 8 bases, and 22 bases lay in between. Germline V gene lookup returns CDR1 MNHEY and CDR2 SMNVEV (reference sequence). CDR3 size: 16 residues. CDR3 protein: CASSLVLLPGPMGYTF. CDR3 sequence (DNA): TGTGCCAGCAGTTTGGTTCTTCTGCCAGGTCCAATGGGCTACACCTTC.

This chain joins TRBV7-6 and TRBJ2-7; TRBD2 matches 11 bases. CDR3 length equals 15 residues. Trimming took 5 bases from V and 1 from J; bases not matched to a gene: 4. Germline assignment: CDR1 SGHVS and CDR2 FNYEAQ. The CDR3 protein is CASSDLAGGSYEQYF. In DNA, the CDR3 is TGTGCCAGCAGCGACCTAGCGGGAGGTTCCTACGAGCAGTACTTC.

The CDR3 coding sequence is TGTGCCAGCAGCCTCGATCCAGATACGCAGTATTTT. Residues: CASSLDPDTQYF. The rearrangement links TRBV11-1 to TRBJ2-3; no definite D call. Germline V gene sequence: CDR1 SGHAT, CDR2 FQDESV (reference sequence). The V end lost 5 bases, the J end lost 4 bases, and 7 bases lay between the germline ends. The CDR3 is 12 amino acids.

This clone was recorded once. The CDR3 bases are TGTGCCAGCAGCTCTATAAAGGGGGGAGAAGAGCAGTACTTC. Amino acid sequence: CASSSIKGGEEQYF. This chain uses TRBV11-2 with TRBJ2-7; D may match TRBD1 or TRBD2 (6 bases each). Germline-derived CDR1 and CDR2 are SGHAT and FQNNGV. Trimming took off 4 bases at V and 7 bases at J, with 17 bases between the two ends. CDR3 size: 14 residues.

The gene calls are TRBV5-1 and TRBJ2-3; no definite D call. Trimming stripped 4 bases from V and 0 bases from J, with 12 bases between. The CDR3 length is 15 residues. CDR1 is SGHRS and CDR2 is YFSETQ in the germline V gene. The CDR3 DNA reads as TGCGCCAGCAGCCGGTGGCAGCCTAGCACAGATACGCAGTATTTT. Translation gives CASSRWQPSTDTQYF.

This chain uses TRBV11-2 with TRBJ2-7, with D perhaps TRBD2 (6 bases). The germline V gene encodes CDR1 SGHAT and CDR2 FQNNGV. This CDR3 is 13 amino acids long. Trimming removed 3 bases at V and 2 bases at J, with 8 bases between. DNA for the CDR3: TGTGCCAGCAGCTTTGCGGGGCCCTACGAGCAGTACTTC. This gives the protein CASSFAGPYEQYF.

The V and J genes are TRBV5-1 and TRBJ2-3, with D maybe TRBD2 (6 bases). From germline, CDR1 is SGHRS and CDR2 YFSETQ. Deletions cut 4 bases from V and 4 bases from J, with 16 bases between. The CDR3 is 15 amino acids. The CDR3 DNA sequence: TGCGCCAGCAGCCTTAGCGGAAACGGCCCAGATACGCAGTATTTT. It specifies CASSLSGNGPDTQYF. The variable domain in full, completed from reference TRBV5-1 and TRBJ2-3, reads KAGVTQTPRYLIKTRGQQVTLSCSPISGHRSVSWYQQTPGQGLQFLFEYFSETQRNKGNFPGRFSGRQFSNSRSEMNVSTLELGDSALYLCASSLSGNGPDTQYFGPGTRLTVL.

The chain couples TRBV30 to TRBJ2-4; D is uncertain. The CDR3 consists of 14 residues. In germline, CDR1 is GTSNPN, CDR2 SVGIG (reference sequence). V was pared by 0 bases and J by 1 base, with 7 bases between. This chain's CDR3 is CAWSVPGAKNIQYF. The CDR3, as DNA: TGTGCCTGGAGTGTACCCGGGGCCAAAAACATTCAGTACTTC.

The rearrangement links TRBV10-2 to TRBJ2-1; 10 bases map to TRBD2. Germline CDR1 is WSHSY and CDR2 is SAAADI. This CDR3 is built from 16 residues. V was clipped by 7 bases and J by 4 bases; unmatched bases: 10. The CDR3 DNA follows: TGCGCCAGCAAAGGCCAACTAGCGGGACATTACAATGAGCAGTTCTTC. Translated: CASKGQLAGHYNEQFF.

The V and J genes are TRBV4-2 and TRBJ2-3; no clear D. Germline values: CDR1 LGHNA, CDR2 YNFKEQ. V was cut by 0 bases and J by 0 bases, with 4 bases left in between. The CDR3 sequence is 14 residues long. CDR3 protein: CASSQEGSTDTQYF. The DNA for the CDR3 is TGTGCCAGCAGCCAAGAAGGGAGCACAGATACGCAGTATTTT.

This clone was counted a single time. J is TRBJ2-5 and V is TRBV20-1; D uncertain. The V and J ends lost 6 bases and 7 bases respectively, with 12 bases between them. CDR3 length equals 11 residues. Germline CDR1 and CDR2: DFQATT and SNEGSKA (reference sequence). CDR3 amino acids: CSAGQRWTQYF. CDR3 in DNA: TGCAGTGCAGGTCAGCGATGGACCCAGTACTTC.

The V gene is TRBV30, the J gene TRBJ1-2; unclear D gene. This CDR3 contains 14 residues. Trimming shortened V by 5 bases and J by 8 bases, and 21 bases separated the two germline ends. Germline V CDR1 and CDR2: GTSNPN, SVGIG (reference sequence). The CDR3 sequence: CAWGRPDPGYGYTF. The CDR3 DNA follows: TGTGCCTGGGGAAGGCCGGACCCAGGTTACGGCTACACCTTC.

As DNA, the CDR3 is TGCGCCAGCAGCCAACTAGCGGGAGATCAAGAGACCCAGTACTTC. Its translation is CASSQLAGDQETQYF. The gene calls are TRBV5-1 and TRBJ2-5, with 11 bases fitting TRBD2. The germline V gene encodes CDR1 SGHRS and CDR2 YFSETQ. V lost 4 bases to trimming and J lost 2 bases; unmatched junction nucleotides: 4. This CDR3 is 15 amino acids long.

CDR3 in DNA: TGTGCCAGCAGCTTGAGCAAAAACATTCAGTACTTC. Its translation: CASSLSKNIQYF. This rearrangement joins TRBV11-2 to TRBJ2-4; D is uncertain. Germline V gives CDR1 SGHAT, CDR2 FQNNGV. This CDR3 spans 12 amino acids. Between the trimmed V and J ends, which lost 3 bases and 3 bases, there was a span of 3 bases.

The chain combines TRBV27 with TRBJ2-3, with 9 bases identical to TRBD2. V was pared by 6 bases and J by 6 bases, with 13 bases of the junction left unmatched. The germline V gene has CDR1 MNHEY and CDR2 SMNVEV (reference sequence). The CDR3 is 16 residues long. CDR3 amino acids: CASSPGVAGVADTQYF. The CDR3 bases are TGTGCCAGCAGCCCCGGGGTAGCGGGAGTTGCGGATACGCAGTATTTT.

Here the CDR3 DNA reads TGTGCCAGCAGCTCCTTAAAGGGAGAGGGGGAGACCCAGTACTTC. Residues: CASSSLKGEGETQYF. The genes are TRBV13 and TRBJ2-5; D possibly uses TRBD1 or TRBD2 (5 bases each). This CDR3 has 15 amino acids. Per germline, CDR1 PRHDT and CDR2 FYEKMQ (reference sequence). Trimming cost V 4 bases and J 5 bases, with 17 bases left between them.

This chain connects TRBV4-2 to TRBJ1-5; TRBD1 agrees at 8 bases. The germline V gene has CDR1 LGHNA and CDR2 YNFKEQ. The CDR3 has 18 residues. Germline trimming cut 2 bases from V and 0 bases from J; bases unmatched to any gene: 9. As DNA, the CDR3 is TGTGCCAGCAGCCAAAGGCCCAGGACAGGGATTAGCAATCAGCCCCAGCATTTT. Amino acid sequence: CASSQRPRTGISNQPQHF.

The gene calls are TRBV7-3 and TRBJ1-1; tentatively, D is TRBD1 (5 bases). Germline CDR1 is SGHTA and CDR2 is FQGTGA. The CDR3 sequence is 14 residues long. The V end lost 5 bases, the J end lost 11 bases, and 21 bases lay between the germline ends. This chain's CDR3 is CASSPREGSQYAFF. CDR3 in DNA: TGTGCCAGCAGCCCCAGGGAGGGGAGTCAGTACGCTTTCTTT. Full variable domain (missing parts from reference TRBV7-3 and TRBJ1-1): GAGVSQTPSNKVTEKGKYVELRCDPISGHTALYWYRQSLGQGPEFLIYFQGTGAADDSGLPNDRFFAVRPEGSVSTLKIQRTERGDSAVYLCASSPREGSQYAFFGQGTRLTVV.

This clone has just one count. The chain is built from TRBV29-1 and TRBJ2-2; 7 bases line up with TRBD2. The germline V gene encodes CDR1 SQVTM and CDR2 ANQGSEA. This CDR3 is 16 amino acids long. V lost 3 bases and J lost 4; bases outside the gene matches: 11. In DNA form, the CDR3 reads TGCAGCGTTGAGTCGTGGGAGGGCCTCAGCACCGGGGAGCTGTTTTTT. Encoded protein: CSVESWEGLSTGELFF.

V and J are TRBV28 and TRBJ2-5, with no clear D. Trimming took 2 bases from V and 1 from J, leaving 11 bases between them. The CDR3 contains 15 residues. From germline, CDR1 is MDHEN and CDR2 SYDVKM. CDR3 bases: TGTGCCAGCAGTTTAGGTCCGGTGGGCCAAGAGACCCAGTACTTC. This sequence encodes CASSLGPVGQETQYF.

A single count supports this clone. The rearrangement uses TRBV7-2 and TRBJ2-7, with 13 bases identical to TRBD2. Germline V gene sequence: CDR1 SGHTA, CDR2 FQGNSA. The CDR3 has 15 residues. Unmatched junction bases numbered 0, after V lost 1 base and J lost 3 bases. The CDR3 region has the DNA TGTGCCAGCAGCTTAGGACTAGCGGGAGGCTACGAGCAGTACTTC. Translating gives CASSLGLAGGYEQYF.

This clone appeared once. The chain has TRBV6-5 and TRBJ2-1, with a tentative D call TRBD2 (6 bases). The ends were cut back, 2 bases at V and 8 bases at J, with 10 bases in the middle. Germline V gene lookup returns CDR1 MNHEY and CDR2 SVGAGI. There are 13 residues in the CDR3. The CDR3 DNA follows: TGTGCCAGCAGTTACAAAGGGGAGGATGAGCAGTTCTTC. This codes for CASSYKGEDEQFF.

The rearrangement uses TRBV7-3 and TRBJ1-2, with 11 bases fitting TRBD1. With V trimmed by 5 bases and J by 2 bases, 4 bases remained unmatched. The CDR3 totals 15 residues. CDR1 is SGHTA and CDR2 is FQGTGA in the germline V gene. CDR3 residues: CASSHGTGGNYGYTF. Here the CDR3 DNA reads TGTGCCAGCAGCCATGGGACAGGGGGAAACTATGGCTACACCTTC.

The chain couples TRBV6-5 to TRBJ2-1, with D perhaps matching TRBD1 (6 bases). This CDR3 region has 13 residues. V was trimmed by 2 bases and J by 8 bases, leaving 10 bases between them. The V gene's germline CDR1 is MNHEY and CDR2 SVGAGI. CDR3 nucleotide sequence: TGTGCCAGCAGTTACGGAGAGGGGGATGAGCAGTTCTTC. It codes for CASSYGEGDEQFF.

Comment on this clone: Compared with germline, one end of the junction differs, possibly owing to a read error. This chain uses TRBV4-3 with TRBJ2-7, with D maybe TRBD1 (6 bases). This CDR3 has 13 amino acids. The germline V gene encodes CDR1 LGHNA and CDR2 YSLEER. The CDR3 is CASSQDRAGTLVF. The CDR3 DNA is TGCGCCAGCAGCCAAGACCGAGCCGGGACACTTGTGTTC.

The chain combines TRBV27 with TRBJ2-5; 10 nucleotides match TRBD1. CDR1 and CDR2 (germline): MNHEY, SMNVEV (reference sequence). The CDR3 is made up of 15 amino acids. Trimming at V came to 6 bases and at J to 5 bases, leaving 9 bases not matched to a gene. The CDR3 region is CASSLSTGGMETQYF. The DNA for the CDR3 is TGTGCCAGCAGCCTCTCGACAGGGGGCATGGAGACCCAGTACTTC.

This chain uses TRBV27 with TRBJ1-1; unclear D gene. V lost 4 bases and J 6 bases, leaving 15 bases between the germline ends. Germline V lookup: CDR1 MNHEY, CDR2 SMNVEV (reference sequence). This CDR3 region has 14 residues. As DNA, the CDR3 is TGTGCCAGCAGTTCCATGGACTCGCACGCTGAAGCTTTCTTT. This gives the protein CASSSMDSHAEAFF.

The V and J genes are TRBV29-1 and TRBJ2-1; TRBD2 aligns across 9 bases. Trimming at V came to 1 base and at J to 2 bases, leaving 9 bases not matched to a gene. Germline CDR1 and CDR2: SQVTM and ANQGSEA. The CDR3 runs 17 residues. The CDR3 DNA is TGCAGCGTTGAAGGGGGCCCGGGCGGGAGGGCCTACAATGAGCAGTTCTTC. It encodes CSVEGGPGGRAYNEQFF.

V gene TRBV19 combines with J gene TRBJ2-7; 11 positions match TRBD1. CDR3 length equals 15 residues. V was pared by 7 bases and J by 2 bases, with 7 bases of the junction left unmatched. Germline-derived CDR1 and CDR2 are LNHDA and SQIVND (reference sequence). CDR3 amino acids: CASTPGDRGAYEQYF. The DNA of the CDR3 is TGTGCCAGTACTCCTGGGGACAGGGGGGCCTACGAGCAGTACTTC.